Below are 19 T cell receptor beta chains sequenced from a single sample in a study of STAT5B mutations in CD4+ large granular lymphocyte leukemia. Profiled with immunoSEQ multiplex PCR; TCRdb holds only in-frame clones, not every one. Of approximately 21,000 clones in the sample, approximately 80% were seen once. Sequences were obtained from CD4+ T cells from blood buffy coats. The receptors here all came from a human donor in good health.

The sample holds one count of this clone. The chain joins TRBV19 to TRBJ2-6; possibly TRBD2 for D (6 bases). CDR1 and CDR2 from the germline V gene are LNHDA and SQIVND (reference sequence). The CDR3 contains 16 residues. Trimming removed 5 bases from V and 2 bases from J, with 13 bases in between. CDR3 in amino acids: CASSGLQEPGANVLTF. DNA of the CDR3: TGTGCCAGTAGTGGACTACAGGAACCTGGGGCCAACGTCCTGACTTTC.

This clone was seen only once. The chain couples TRBV10-3 to TRBJ2-5; 7 bases are shared with TRBD1. In germline, CDR1 is ENHRY, CDR2 SYGVKD. J was trimmed by 5 bases and V by 2 bases; bases with no gene match: 5. CDR3 length: 14 amino acids. For the CDR3, the DNA is TGTGCCATCAGTGAGACAGGGGCGTGGGAGACCCAGTACTTC. This sequence encodes CAISETGAWETQYF.

This clone showed up just a few times. The chain links TRBV13 to TRBJ1-4, with D possibly TRBD1 on 5 matching bases. CDR3 length: 13 residues. CDR1 PRHDT and CDR2 FYEKMQ come from the germline V gene (reference sequence). Trimming removed 4 bases at V and 8 bases at J, with 11 bases between. The CDR3 sequence: CASSSPRGEKLFF. CDR3 DNA sequence: TGTGCCAGCAGCTCCCCCCGGGGGGAAAAACTGTTTTTT.

The genes are TRBV4-1 and TRBJ1-3, with a weak D call TRBD1 (5 bases). The ends were cut back, 1 base at V and 4 bases at J, with 8 bases in the middle. This CDR3 has 14 amino acids. CDR1 MGHRA and CDR2 YSYEKL come from the germline V gene. The CDR3 spells CASSQVYRGNTIYF. In nucleotides, the CDR3 is TGCGCCAGCAGCCAAGTCTACAGGGGAAACACCATATATTTT.

J is TRBJ2-1 and V is TRBV6-5; 8 positions agree with TRBD2. The CDR3 spans 15 residues. V was clipped by 6 bases and J by 3 bases; unmatched bases: 7. The V gene's germline CDR1 is MNHEY and CDR2 SVGAGI. The CDR3 DNA is TGTGCCAGCAGCTCCTGGACTAGCAGCTACAATGAGCAGTTCTTC. Translating it yields CASSSWTSSYNEQFF.

The rearrangement joins TRBV5-1 to TRBJ2-3, with D hard to call. The CDR3 covers 13 residues. Germline CDR1 reads SGHRS; CDR2 reads YFSETQ. The V and J ends lost 5 bases and 3 bases respectively, with 10 bases between them. CDR3 coding DNA: TGCGCCAGCAGAGAGGTCCCGACAGATACGCAGTATTTT. Translating gives CASREVPTDTQYF.

The CDR3 is CASSYTGGKGYTF. Here the CDR3 DNA reads TGTGCCAGCAGCTATACAGGGGGGAAGGGCTACACCTTC. The chain links TRBV5-5 to TRBJ1-2; 8 nucleotides match TRBD1. The CDR3 runs to 13 residues. V dropped 3 bases and J dropped 8; count of bases not matched to a gene: 6. In germline, CDR1 is SGHKS, CDR2 YYEKEE (reference sequence).

The chain uses TRBV9 and TRBJ1-1; no clear D gene. This CDR3 has 14 amino acids. The V and J ends lost 0 bases and 4 bases respectively, with 10 bases between them. The germline CDR1 and CDR2 sequences are SGDLS and YYNGEE. The CDR3 coding sequence is TGTGCCAGCAGCGTAGGCCCCGATGGCACTGAAGCTTTCTTT. It specifies CASSVGPDGTEAFF.

The rearrangement uses TRBV5-1 and TRBJ2-5; maybe TRBD1 (6 bases). The CDR3 is 17 amino acids. Germline V gene sequence: CDR1 SGHRS, CDR2 YFSETQ. V lost 9 bases and J 12 bases, leaving 36 bases between the germline ends. The CDR3 spells CATGKLGLGQKAPPKYF. The CDR3 nucleotides read TGCGCCACCGGTAAGCTTGGGTTGGGACAAAAGGCACCTCCCAAGTACTTC. Filled out from reference TRBV5-1 and TRBJ2-5, the complete variable domain reads KAGVTQTPRYLIKTRGQQVTLSCSPISGHRSVSWYQQTPGQGLQFLFEYFSETQRNKGNFPGRFSGRQFSNSRSEMNVSTLELGDSALYLCATGKLGLGQKAPPKYFGPGTRLLVL.

This chain joins TRBV6-5 and TRBJ1-3, with D hard to call. Germline V gene sequence: CDR1 MNHEY, CDR2 SVGAGI. V dropped 0 bases and J dropped 0 bases, with 6 bases sitting between them. This CDR3 contains 15 residues. The CDR3 sequence is CASSYSESSGNTIYF. The CDR3 region has the DNA TGTGCCAGCAGTTACTCAGAGAGCTCTGGAAACACCATATATTTT.

This chain uses TRBV4-2 with TRBJ2-3; tentatively, D is TRBD1 (7 bases). The CDR3 is 16 amino acids. Germline CDR1 and CDR2: LGHNA and YNFKEQ. V was pared by 0 bases and J by 1 base, with 11 bases between. The CDR3 coding sequence is TGTGCCAGCAGCCAAGATCGCAGGGGGGGCACAGATACGCAGTATTTT. It specifies CASSQDRRGGTDTQYF.

The rearrangement joins TRBV6-5 to TRBJ2-2; D perhaps matches TRBD2 (6 bases). This CDR3 has 13 amino acids. Trimming took 4 bases from V and 7 from J, leaving 10 bases between them. Germline CDR1 MNHEY, CDR2 SVGAGI. The CDR3 protein is CASSSLGGGELFF. In nucleotides, the CDR3 is TGTGCCAGCAGTTCCCTCGGGGGCGGGGAGCTGTTTTTT.

This clone was picked up a small number of times. The chain couples TRBV13 to TRBJ2-3; 9 bases line up with TRBD1. The CDR3 is 15 residues long. V lost 2 bases to trimming and J lost 6 bases; unmatched junction nucleotides: 6. From germline, CDR1 is PRHDT and CDR2 FYEKMQ (reference sequence). CDR3 in amino acids: CASSLQQGAKDTQYF. In nucleotides, the CDR3 is TGTGCCAGCAGCTTACAACAGGGGGCTAAGGATACGCAGTATTTT. Drawing the rest from reference TRBV13 and TRBJ2-3, the complete variable domain is AAGVIQSPRHLIKEKRETATLKCYPIPRHDTVYWYQQGPGQDPQFLISFYEKMQSDKGSIPDRFSAQQFSDYHSELNMSSLELGDSALYFCASSLQQGAKDTQYFGPGTRLTVL.

The V call is TRBV11-2, the J call TRBJ2-5, with D possibly TRBD2 on 6 matching bases. The CDR3 runs 16 residues. V was pared by 0 bases and J by 4 bases, with 15 bases between. Germline assignment: CDR1 SGHAT and CDR2 FQNNGV. The chain's CDR3 is CASSLDNGGRGETQYF. The CDR3 DNA is TGTGCCAGCAGCTTAGATAACGGGGGAAGGGGAGAGACCCAGTACTTC.

This clone was picked up a small number of times. This chain uses TRBV30 with TRBJ1-5; D is perhaps TRBD1 (6 bases). Germline V gene lookup returns CDR1 GTSNPN and CDR2 SVGIG (reference sequence). The CDR3 spans 13 residues. V lost 6 bases, J lost 3 bases, and 12 bases lay in between. CDR3 sequence (DNA): TGTGCCTGCGCGAGGGGGTCCAATCAGCCCCAGCATTTT. Residues: CACARGSNQPQHF.

The chain has TRBV11-3 and TRBJ2-1; D is unclear. CDR1 is SGHNT, CDR2 YENEEA, per germline. V lost 3 bases and J lost 7, with 13 bases in between. CDR3 length equals 14 residues. For the CDR3, the DNA is TGTGCCAGCAGCTTTATGGGTCCTGCAAATGAGCAGTTCTTC. It codes for CASSFMGPANEQFF.

V gene TRBV19 combines with J gene TRBJ1-4; the D gene is possibly TRBD1 (5 bases). V lost 1 base, J lost 8 bases, and 8 bases lay in between. Germline CDR1 LNHDA, CDR2 SQIVND (reference sequence). The CDR3 covers 13 residues. The chain's CDR3 is CASSIVQGEKLFF. The CDR3 nucleotides are TGTGCCAGTAGTATAGTCCAGGGAGAAAAACTGTTTTTT.

The chain is built from TRBV5-6 and TRBJ2-3; D gene uncertain. V dropped 5 bases and J dropped 6 bases, with 19 bases sitting between them. The CDR3 loop spans 15 amino acids. CDR1 SGHDT and CDR2 YYEEEE come from the germline V gene. The CDR3 spells CASSPFTTILDTQYF. CDR3 DNA: TGTGCCAGCAGTCCTTTTACTACTATTTTGGATACGCAGTATTTT.

The chain combines TRBV7-7 with TRBJ2-5; TRBD1 agrees at 10 bases. The CDR3 sequence is 14 residues long. The junction had 2 bases not matched to a gene; V was cut back by 1 base and J by 6 bases. CDR1 is SSHAT and CDR2 is FNYEAQ in the germline V gene (reference sequence). The CDR3 bases are TGTGCCAGCAGCTTAGGACAGGGGGCAAAGACCCAGTACTTC. Its translation: CASSLGQGAKTQYF.